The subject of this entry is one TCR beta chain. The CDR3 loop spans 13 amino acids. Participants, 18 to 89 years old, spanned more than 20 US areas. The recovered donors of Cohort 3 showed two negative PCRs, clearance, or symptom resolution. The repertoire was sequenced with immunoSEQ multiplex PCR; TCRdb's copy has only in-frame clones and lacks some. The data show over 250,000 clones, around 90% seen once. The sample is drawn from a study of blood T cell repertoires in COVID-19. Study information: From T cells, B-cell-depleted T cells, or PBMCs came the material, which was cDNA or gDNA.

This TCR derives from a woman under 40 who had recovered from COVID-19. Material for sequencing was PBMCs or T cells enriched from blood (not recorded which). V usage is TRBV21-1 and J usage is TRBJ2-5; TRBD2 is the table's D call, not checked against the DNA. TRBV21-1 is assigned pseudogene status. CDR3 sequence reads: CASSKGGEETQYF. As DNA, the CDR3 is TGTGCCAGCAGCAAAGGGGGAGAAGAGACCCAGTACTTC.